The 19 T cell receptor beta chains given below trace back to one sample, sequenced in a study of cytomegalovirus exposure and HLA in healthy donors. PCR primers comprised 60 Vbeta and 13 Jbeta primers. The protocol was immunoSEQ multiplex PCR, while the TCRdb copy is restricted to in-frame clones and leaves out a portion. The data contain about 160,000 clones, roughly 85% of them singletons. What was sequenced was PBMCs. The source of these receptors is a male donor in good health and CMV-seropositive.

This chain links TRBV6-6 with TRBJ2-6; D call uncertain. Germline CDR1 MNHNY, CDR2 SVGAGI (reference sequence). V shed 0 bases and J shed 1 base, with 7 bases lying between them. The length of the CDR3 is 16 residues. The CDR3 nucleotides read TGTGCCAGCAGTTACTCATCCGGGTCTGGGGCCAACGTCCTGACTTTC. It encodes CASSYSSGSGANVLTF.

The chain recombines TRBV7-2 with TRBJ2-3, with D perhaps TRBD2 (5 bases). The V end was cut by 6 bases, the J end by 5 bases, with 18 bases between. CDR3 length equals 15 residues. CDR1 and CDR2 from the germline V gene are SGHTA and FQGNSA. CDR3 sequence (DNA): TGTGCCAGCAGTACTCCAGCGGTCTTGGGAGATACGCAGTATTTT. Protein: CASSTPAVLGDTQYF.

The chain joins TRBV7-6 to TRBJ2-3; TRBD2 agrees at 12 bases. J lost 4 bases, V lost 5 bases, and 4 bases had no gene match. Germline assignment: CDR1 SGHVS and CDR2 FNYEAQ. This CDR3 is 15 amino acids long. This CDR3 reads CASSARTSGADTQYF. In DNA form, the CDR3 reads TGTGCCAGCAGCGCACGGACTAGCGGGGCAGATACGCAGTATTTT.

The V and J genes are TRBV10-3 and TRBJ1-4; 10 nucleotides agree with TRBD1. V shed 2 bases and J 4 bases; nucleotides not matched to a gene: 7. This CDR3 comprises 17 residues. The germline V gene has CDR1 ENHRY and CDR2 SYGVKD. CDR3 sequence (DNA): TGTGCCATCAGTGAGGGAGACAGGGGGCGAGGTAATGAAAAACTGTTTTTT. Its protein product is CAISEGDRGRGNEKLFF.

This sequence joins TRBV30 and TRBJ1-1; the D gene is possibly TRBD1 (6 bases). V lost 3 bases and J 3 bases, leaving 17 bases between the germline ends. The CDR3 is made up of 15 amino acids. Germline lookup yields CDR1 GTSNPN and CDR2 SVGIG (reference sequence). In DNA, the CDR3 is TGTGCCTGGAGACCACCGACAGGAATCTACACTGAAGCTTTCTTT. It specifies CAWRPPTGIYTEAFF.

V gene TRBV7-2 combines with J gene TRBJ2-5, with 7 nucleotides matching TRBD2. Germline V lookup: CDR1 SGHTA, CDR2 FQGNSA. The junction had 10 bases not matched to a gene; V was cut back by 6 bases and J by 3 bases. CDR3 length: 15 residues. The CDR3 spells CASSLSGLVEETQYF. CDR3 sequence (DNA): TGTGCCAGCAGTCTCAGTGGACTAGTAGAAGAGACCCAGTACTTC.

The chain uses TRBV6-5 and TRBJ1-3; D unresolved. Germline CDR1 MNHEY, CDR2 SVGAGI. V was cut by 8 bases and J by 2 bases, with 10 bases left in between. This CDR3 contains 13 residues. Here the CDR3 DNA reads TGTGCCAGCCATTCTAGCACTGGAAACACCATATATTTT. Its translation: CASHSSTGNTIYF.

This clone was seen just once. The chain couples TRBV5-1 to TRBJ2-5, with 7 bases fitting TRBD1. CDR1 is SGHRS and CDR2 is YFSETQ in the germline V gene. The V segment lost 4 bases and the J segment 0 bases; nucleotides outside the gene matches: 3. This CDR3 contains 14 residues. The CDR3 loop is CASSPGTDQETQYF. The CDR3 region has the DNA TGCGCCAGCAGCCCCGGGACAGACCAAGAGACCCAGTACTTC.

The chain carries TRBV9 and TRBJ2-1; D is unresolved. V lost 2 bases to trimming and J lost 5 bases, with 5 bases between them. This CDR3 has 12 residues. Germline V CDR1 and CDR2: SGDLS, YYNGEE. CDR3 residues: CASSVTDNEQFF. CDR3 bases: TGTGCCAGCAGCGTCACTGACAATGAGCAGTTCTTC.

As DNA, the CDR3 is TGTGCCAGCAGTCCTCAAATCAGGGGTTTGCAAGCTTTCTTT. It translates to CASSPQIRGLQAFF. The chain couples TRBV27 to TRBJ1-1; tentatively, D is TRBD1 (6 bases). The CDR3 covers 14 residues. V was clipped by 5 bases and J by 9 bases, with 19 bases between them. Germline assignment: CDR1 MNHEY and CDR2 SMNVEV (reference sequence).

The rearrangement links TRBV30 to TRBJ2-5, with D perhaps TRBD1 (7 bases). TRBJ2-7 explains the end of the DNA better; the J call may be wrong. Germline values: CDR1 GTSNPN, CDR2 SVGIG (reference sequence). This CDR3 has 13 residues. The CDR3 sequence: CAWSRQGLGEQYF. The CDR3 bases are TGTGCCTGGAGTCGACAGGGACTTGGCGAGCAGTACTTC.

The chain is built from TRBV11-2 and TRBJ2-1; D is possibly TRBD1 (5 bases). Germline V gives CDR1 SGHAT, CDR2 FQNNGV. Trimming removed 5 bases at V and 3 bases at J, with 17 bases between. The CDR3 runs 16 residues. The CDR3 reads CASSPSSTAFYNEQFF. The CDR3 bases are TGTGCCAGCAGCCCTTCATCGACAGCATTCTACAATGAGCAGTTCTTC.

This clone was picked up one time. The gene calls are TRBV7-2 and TRBJ1-5, with D maybe TRBD1 (5 bases). The V gene lost 1 base and the J gene lost 6 bases, with 13 bases spanning the gap. The CDR3 spans 15 residues. Germline CDR1 and CDR2: SGHTA and FQGNSA. CDR3 sequence (DNA): TGTGCCAGCAGCTTAGAGGGGCGCCAGGGTCAGCCCCAGCATTTT. Translated, it gives CASSLEGRQGQPQHF.

This clone was detected only a few times. This sequence joins TRBV6-1 and TRBJ1-4; TRBD1 is a possible D gene (5 bases). V was pared by 1 base and J by 5 bases, with 8 bases between. CDR1 is MNHNS, CDR2 SASEGT, per germline. The CDR3 extends over 14 amino acids. The CDR3 bases are TGTGCCAGCAGTGAAGGAAAGGGGAATGAAAAACTGTTTTTT. Its protein product is CASSEGKGNEKLFF.

The V call is TRBV28, the J call TRBJ1-5; 8 bases are a match to TRBD1. CDR1 is MDHEN and CDR2 is SYDVKM in the germline V gene. This CDR3 contains 15 residues. Germline trimming cut 5 bases from V and 5 bases from J; bases unmatched to any gene: 8. CDR3 protein: CASSPRTGTDQPQHF. DNA for the CDR3: TGTGCCAGCAGTCCCCGGACAGGGACGGATCAGCCCCAGCATTTT.

This clone was seen a few times. The chain joins TRBV5-6 to TRBJ2-7; TRBD2 might be the D (6 bases). The germline V gene has CDR1 SGHDT and CDR2 YYEEEE. With 1 base removed from V and 6 bases from J, the gap between germline ends came to 14 bases. This CDR3 has 14 amino acids. The CDR3 loop reads CASSLSGFFSEQYF. CDR3 nucleotide sequence: TGTGCCAGCAGCTTGAGCGGGTTCTTCTCCGAGCAGTACTTC.

Concerning this clone itself: A junction boundary mismatches the germline segment, possibly from a read error. The J gene is TRBJ2-4, the V gene TRBV25-1, with D perhaps matching TRBD2 (5 bases). Looked up from germline, CDR1 is MGHDK and CDR2 is SYGVNS. The length of the CDR3 is 16 residues. The CDR3 sequence is CASSPPGWAGKNSQYF. DNA for the CDR3: TGTGCCAGCAGCCCCCCCGGGTGGGCGGGCAAAAACAGTCAGTACTTC.

The rearrangement uses TRBV4-3 and TRBJ2-1, with TRBD2 matching 10 bases. The CDR3 spans 16 residues. Germline CDR1 reads LGHNA; CDR2 reads YSLEER. Trimming removed 3 bases from V and 9 bases from J; junction bases left unmatched: 11. DNA for the CDR3: TGCGCCAGCAGCCAGACTTGGCTAGCGGGAGTCAGTGAGCAGTTCTTC. Protein: CASSQTWLAGVSEQFF.

In DNA form, the CDR3 reads TGTGCCAGCAGTGCTCGACAGGGCTACGAGCAGTACTTC. It translates to CASSARQGYEQYF. The rearrangement links TRBV25-1 to TRBJ2-7; 7 nucleotides agree with TRBD1. The germline CDR1 and CDR2 sequences are MGHDK and SYGVNS. The J segment lost 3 bases and the V segment lost 4 bases, leaving 3 bases of the junction unmatched. CDR3 length: 13 residues.